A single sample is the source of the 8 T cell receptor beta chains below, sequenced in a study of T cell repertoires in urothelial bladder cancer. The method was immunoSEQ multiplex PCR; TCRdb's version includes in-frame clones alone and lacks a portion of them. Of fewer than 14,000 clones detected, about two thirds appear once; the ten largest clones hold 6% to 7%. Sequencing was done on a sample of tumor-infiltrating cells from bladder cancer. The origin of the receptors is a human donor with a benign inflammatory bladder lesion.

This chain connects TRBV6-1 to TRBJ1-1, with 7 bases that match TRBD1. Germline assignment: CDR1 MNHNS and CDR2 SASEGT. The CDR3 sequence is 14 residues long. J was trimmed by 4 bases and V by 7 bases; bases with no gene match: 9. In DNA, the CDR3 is TGTGCCAGCACCTTAGAACGGGACAGCACTGAAGCTTTCTTT. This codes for CASTLERDSTEAFF.

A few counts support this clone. The CDR3 sequence: CASSSRDSYNSPLHF. CDR3 DNA: TGTGCCAGCAGCTCCCGGGACAGCTATAATTCACCCCTCCACTTT. This rearrangement joins TRBV5-6 to TRBJ1-6, with 7 bases aligning to TRBD1. CDR3 length: 15 residues. The trim removed 3 bases at V and 3 bases at J, leaving 3 bases unmatched. Germline values: CDR1 SGHDT, CDR2 YYEEEE.

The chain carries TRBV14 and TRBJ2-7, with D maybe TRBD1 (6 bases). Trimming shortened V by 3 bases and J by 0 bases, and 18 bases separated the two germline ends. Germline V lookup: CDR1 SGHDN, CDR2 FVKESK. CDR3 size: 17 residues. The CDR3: CASSQGRGVPGSYEQYF. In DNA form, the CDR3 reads TGTGCCAGCAGCCAGGGCAGGGGAGTCCCTGGCTCCTACGAGCAGTACTTC.

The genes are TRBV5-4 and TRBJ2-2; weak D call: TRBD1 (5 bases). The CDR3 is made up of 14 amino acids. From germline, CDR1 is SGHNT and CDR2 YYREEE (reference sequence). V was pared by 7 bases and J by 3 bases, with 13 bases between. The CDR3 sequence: CASAAGMDTGELFF. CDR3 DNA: TGTGCCAGCGCGGCAGGGATGGACACCGGGGAGCTGTTTTTT. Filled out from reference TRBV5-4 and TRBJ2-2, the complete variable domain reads ETGVTQSPTHLIKTRGQQVTLRCSSQSGHNTVSWYQQALGQGPQFIFQYYREEENGRGNFPPRFSGLQFPNYSSELNVNALELDDSALYLCASAAGMDTGELFFGEGSRLTVL.

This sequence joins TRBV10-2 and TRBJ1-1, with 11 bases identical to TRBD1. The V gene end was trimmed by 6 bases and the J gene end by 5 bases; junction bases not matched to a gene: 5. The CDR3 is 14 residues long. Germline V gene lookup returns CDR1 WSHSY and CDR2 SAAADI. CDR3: CASSPGTGGTEAFF. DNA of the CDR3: TGCGCCAGCAGCCCCGGGACAGGGGGGACTGAAGCTTTCTTT.

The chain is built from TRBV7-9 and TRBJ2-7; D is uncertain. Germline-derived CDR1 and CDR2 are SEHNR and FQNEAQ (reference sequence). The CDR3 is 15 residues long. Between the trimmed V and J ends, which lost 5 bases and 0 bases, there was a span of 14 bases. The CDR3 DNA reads TGTGCCAGCAGCCCTAAGTCGGCTGGCTCCTACGAGCAGTACTTC. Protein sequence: CASSPKSAGSYEQYF. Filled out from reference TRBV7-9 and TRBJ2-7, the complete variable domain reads DTGVSQNPRHKITKRGQNVTFRCDPISEHNRLYWYRQTLGQGPEFLTYFQNEAQLEKSRLLSDRFSAERPKGSFSTLEIQRTEQGDSAMYLCASSPKSAGSYEQYFGPGTRLTVT.

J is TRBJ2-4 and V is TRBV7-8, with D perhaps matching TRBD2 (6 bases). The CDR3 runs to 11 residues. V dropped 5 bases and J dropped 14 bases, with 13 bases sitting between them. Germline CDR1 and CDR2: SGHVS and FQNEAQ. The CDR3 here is CASSPGGTKYF. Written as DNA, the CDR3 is TGTGCCAGCAGCCCAGGCGGGACCAAGTACTTC.

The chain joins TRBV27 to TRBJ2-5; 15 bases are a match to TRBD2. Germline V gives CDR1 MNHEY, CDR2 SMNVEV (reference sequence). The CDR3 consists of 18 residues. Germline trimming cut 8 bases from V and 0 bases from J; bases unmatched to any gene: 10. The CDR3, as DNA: TGTGCCAGCTGGAGGACTAGCGGGGGGGCAGAGTACCAAGAGACCCAGTACTTC. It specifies CASWRTSGGAEYQETQYF.